What follows are 14 T cell receptor beta chains derived from one specimen sequenced in a study of T cells in Graves' hyperthyroidism and ophthalmopathy. From RNA transcripts, TCR beta CDR3 regions were amplified. First-round RT-PCR of the TCR CDR3 relied on the HTBI primer set. MiXCR, run by TCRdb on the multiplex PCR reads, gives a single entry per CDR3 protein. The table records just over 550,000 distinct CDR3 sequences, 46% of them present only once. The sequencing input was peripheral blood or thyroid tissue (not recorded which). The receptors shown here come from a woman aged 18 to 35 with Graves' hyperthyroidism.

There are many counts of this clonotype. The rearrangement uses TRBV12-3 or TRBV12-4 and TRBJ2-7, with D tentatively TRBD2 (6 bases). V dropped 3 bases and J dropped 3 bases, with 9 bases sitting between them. The CDR3 totals 13 residues. CDR3 in DNA: TGTGCCAGCAGTTTTGGGACTTTCTACGAGCAGTACTTC. This translates into CASSFGTFYEQYF.

This clonotype came up a few times. J is TRBJ1-5 and V is TRBV19; D unresolved. The V gene's germline CDR1 is LNHDA and CDR2 SQIVND (reference sequence). The V end was cut by 7 bases, the J end by 0 bases, with 13 bases between. CDR3 length: 15 residues. The CDR3 nucleotides are TGTGCCAGTACCAGGACGGGGAATAGCAATCAGCCCCAGCATTTT. Translating it yields CASTRTGNSNQPQHF.

This clonotype was seen repeatedly, ten times or more. The rearrangement links TRBV10-3 to TRBJ2-5; 10 nucleotides line up with TRBD2. Germline CDR1 is ENHRY and CDR2 is SYGVKD. The junction had 8 bases not matched to a gene; V was cut back by 4 bases and J by 3 bases. This CDR3 spans 16 amino acids. The CDR3, as DNA: TGTGCCATCAGTGGGGCTAGCGGGAGAGGCGAAGAGACCCAGTACTTC. Amino acids: CAISGASGRGEETQYF.

The gene calls are TRBV5-6 and TRBJ2-5, with D uncertain. This CDR3 spans 16 amino acids. With 1 base removed from V and 4 bases from J, the gap between germline ends came to 17 bases. CDR1 is SGHDT, CDR2 YYEEEE, per germline. The CDR3 sequence is CASSLSALTLRETQYF. CDR3 nucleotide sequence: TGTGCCAGCAGCTTGTCTGCCCTGACGCTTCGAGAGACCCAGTACTTC.

As regards this clonotype: This clone may be a read error of a much larger clone one base away. The V call is TRBV7-9, the J call TRBJ1-1, with D hard to call. This CDR3 has 10 residues. The V end lost 6 bases, the J end lost 6 bases, and 5 bases lay between the germline ends. The germline V gene encodes CDR1 SEHNR and CDR2 FQNEAQ (reference sequence). CDR3 region: CASRGPEAFF. CDR3 bases: TGTGCCAGCAGGGGTCCTGAAGCTTTCTTT.

The table lists this clonotype with many counts. This chain connects TRBV29-1 to TRBJ2-2; D not certain. The CDR3 has 15 residues. From germline, CDR1 is SQVTM and CDR2 ANQGSEA. Trimming shortened V by 5 bases and J by 0 bases, and 13 bases separated the two germline ends. CDR3 coding DNA: TGCAGCGTTCATCACAGCGCCACGAACACCGGGGAGCTGTTTTTT. This translates into CSVHHSATNTGELFF.

Regarding this clonotype: The junction does not match germline at one end; this may be a read error. The CDR3 region has the DNA TGCGCCAGCAGCCAAGTGGGTGGACGTCGGGACGAGCAGTACTTC. It codes for CASSQVGGRRDEQYF. The chain employs TRBV7-3 and TRBJ2-7; D ambiguous. Per germline, CDR1 SGHTA and CDR2 FQGTGA. CDR3 length: 15 residues.

This chain joins TRBV7-9 and TRBJ2-3, with 13 bases fitting TRBD2. V lost 4 bases to trimming and J lost 4 bases; unmatched junction nucleotides: 11. Germline lookup yields CDR1 SEHNR and CDR2 FQNEAQ (reference sequence). The CDR3 totals 18 residues. The CDR3 loop reads CASSSWAGTSGIADTQYF. DNA for the CDR3: TGTGCCAGCAGCTCCTGGGCCGGGACTAGCGGGATCGCAGATACGCAGTATTTT. The entire variable domain, with the rest obtained from reference TRBV7-9 and TRBJ2-3, is as follows: DTGVSQNPRHKITKRGQNVTFRCDPISEHNRLYWYRQTLGQGPEFLTYFQNEAQLEKSRLLSDRFSAERPKGSFSTLEIQRTEQGDSAMYLCASSSWAGTSGIADTQYFGPGTRLTVL.

In its sample, this clonotype was seen a few times. The chain has TRBV5-1 and TRBJ2-7; D is possibly TRBD2 (5 bases). The CDR3 totals 14 residues. Germline assignment: CDR1 SGHRS and CDR2 YFSETQ. Trimming removed 1 base at V and 4 bases at J, with 12 bases between. The CDR3: CASSLSDGGYEQYF. The DNA of the CDR3 is TGCGCCAGCAGCTTGTCTGACGGAGGTTACGAGCAGTACTTC.

This clonotype was seen many times. The chain carries TRBV29-1 and TRBJ1-3; TRBD1 agrees at 7 bases. The CDR3 spans 11 residues. Looked up from germline, CDR1 is SQVTM and CDR2 is ANQGSEA. Trimming cost V 6 bases and J 6 bases; bases outside gene matches: 2. CDR3 sequence reads: CSVDRENTIYF. The CDR3, as DNA: TGCAGCGTCGACAGGGAAAACACCATATATTTT.

The V call is TRBV24-1, the J call TRBJ1-2; D uncertain. The CDR3 runs 11 residues. The V gene's germline CDR1 is KGHDR and CDR2 SFDVKD. V was pared by 7 bases and J by 9 bases, with 11 bases between. The CDR3 coding sequence is TGTGCCACCAGCGGCGAGGCCCGCTACACCTTC. Its protein product is CATSGEARYTF.

The chain couples TRBV11-2 to TRBJ2-7; 7 bases match TRBD1. The CDR3 is 15 residues long. V shed 7 bases and J 3 bases; nucleotides not matched to a gene: 12. Germline V gene sequence: CDR1 SGHAT, CDR2 FQNNGV. CDR3 bases: TGTGCCAGCAATCTTAGAGGACAGGAACGCTACGAGCAGTACTTC. This codes for CASNLRGQERYEQYF. The full variable domain, its missing parts supplied by reference TRBV11-2 and TRBJ2-7, is EAGVAQSPRYKIIEKRQSVAFWCNPISGHATLYWYQQILGQGPKLLIQFQNNGVVDDSQLPKDRFSAERLKGVDSTLKIQPAKLEDSAVYLCASNLRGQERYEQYFGPGTRLTVT.

Remarks on this clonotype: Since a much larger clone is just one base distant, this may be a read error. This chain uses TRBV2 with TRBJ1-2; D gene ambiguous. The CDR3 spans 11 residues. Germline CDR1 reads SNHLY; CDR2 reads FYNNEI. CDR3: CASSSGGRHSF. For the CDR3, the DNA is TGTGCCAGCAGCTCAGGTGGTCGCCACTCCTTC.

This clonotype was seen at least ten times. J is TRBJ1-2 and V is TRBV7-9; D not certain. The CDR3 loop spans 13 amino acids. V gave up 5 bases and J gave up 1 base, with 8 bases separating them. Germline CDR1 reads SEHNR; CDR2 reads FQNEAQ (reference sequence). The CDR3: CASSAQSNYGYTF. The CDR3 DNA is TGTGCCAGCAGCGCACAGAGTAACTATGGCTACACCTTC.